These 26 T cell receptor beta chains originate from one sample sequenced in a study of blood T cell repertoires in COVID-19. Profiled with immunoSEQ multiplex PCR; TCRdb holds only in-frame clones, not every one. The sample carries about 200,000 clones, 90% to 95% recorded once. The source material was peripheral blood. These receptors were collected from a man in his fifties or sixties with COVID-19, enrolled during active disease.

The rearrangement uses TRBV7-9 and TRBJ2-1; 10 nucleotides line up with TRBD2. From germline, CDR1 is SEHNR and CDR2 FQNEAQ (reference sequence). V shed 5 bases, J shed 3 bases, and the junction held 13 bases outside the gene matches. This CDR3 is built from 18 residues. The CDR3 DNA reads TGTGCCAGCAGCCCAGCGGGGGCTAGCGGGAGTATCTACAATGAGCAGTTCTTC. Encoded protein: CASSPAGASGSIYNEQFF.

The chain uses TRBV30 and TRBJ1-5, with D possibly matching TRBD1 (6 bases). V was shortened by 3 bases and J by 4 bases, with 13 bases between the two germline ends. The germline CDR1 and CDR2 sequences are GTSNPN and SVGIG (reference sequence). The CDR3 is 14 residues long. The CDR3 region is CAWSRDKPNQPQHF. The CDR3 DNA sequence: TGTGCCTGGAGCCGGGACAAACCTAATCAGCCCCAGCATTTT.

V gene TRBV18 combines with J gene TRBJ2-7, with D unresolved. Deletions cut 4 bases from V and 3 bases from J, with 10 bases between. Germline V gene lookup returns CDR1 KGHSH and CDR2 LQKENI. CDR3 length equals 13 residues. CDR3 nucleotide sequence: TGTGCCAGCTCACTCGGCAGGTTCTACGAGCAGTACTTC. Amino acids: CASSLGRFYEQYF.

This chain uses TRBV7-8 with TRBJ2-5; D ambiguous. This CDR3 contains 17 residues. Trimming shortened V by 1 base and J by 2 bases, and 17 bases separated the two germline ends. The germline V gene encodes CDR1 SGHVS and CDR2 FQNEAQ. The CDR3 reads CASSLVVALSQQETQYF. The CDR3 region has the DNA TGTGCCAGCAGCTTAGTGGTAGCCCTGAGTCAACAAGAGACCCAGTACTTC.

The CDR3 DNA is TGTGCCAGCAGTTCCGGACAGAAAGGTGAGCAGTTCTTC. This translates into CASSSGQKGEQFF. V gene TRBV28 combines with J gene TRBJ2-1, with D perhaps TRBD1 (6 bases). Looked up from germline, CDR1 is MDHEN and CDR2 is SYDVKM. CDR3 length: 13 residues. Trimming removed 4 bases from V and 9 bases from J, with 13 bases in between.

This chain joins TRBV7-8 and TRBJ1-6; the D gene is possibly TRBD1 (5 bases). The germline V gene encodes CDR1 SGHVS and CDR2 FQNEAQ. The ends were cut back, 1 base at V and 13 bases at J, with 14 bases in the middle. The length of the CDR3 is 14 residues. This chain's CDR3 is CASSLDRSGVPLHF. CDR3 DNA: TGTGCCAGCAGCTTAGACAGGAGTGGGGTGCCCCTCCACTTT.

The chain carries TRBV4-1 and TRBJ1-2, with TRBD1 matching 9 bases. The CDR3 covers 16 residues. V lost 2 bases, J lost 0 bases, and 4 bases stayed unmatched. From germline, CDR1 is MGHRA and CDR2 YSYEKL. CDR3 sequence (DNA): TGCGCCAGCAGCCAACGGGACAGGGCGACTAACTATGGCTACACCTTC. It translates to CASSQRDRATNYGYTF.

This clone has just one count. This chain connects TRBV5-1 to TRBJ2-3; D might be TRBD2 (5 bases). The CDR3 is made up of 14 amino acids. V lost 5 bases and J lost 2, with 12 bases in between. In germline, CDR1 is SGHRS, CDR2 YFSETQ. The CDR3 sequence: CASSKSGNTDTQYF. The CDR3 DNA reads as TGCGCCAGCAGTAAAAGCGGAAACACAGATACGCAGTATTTT.

V usage is TRBV6-4 and J usage is TRBJ1-5; a weak D match, TRBD1 (6 bases). Trimming took off 5 bases at V and 0 bases at J, with 14 bases between the two ends. CDR1 is MRHNA and CDR2 is SNTAGT in the germline V gene. There are 16 residues in the CDR3. The CDR3 coding sequence is TGTGCCAGCAGTTTCGCTGGACAGAATAGCAATCAGCCCCAGCATTTT. Translating gives CASSFAGQNSNQPQHF.

The V gene is TRBV28, the J gene TRBJ2-4, with TRBD2 identical over 7 bases. There are 14 residues in the CDR3. Germline V gene sequence: CDR1 MDHEN, CDR2 SYDVKM. V lost 5 bases to trimming and J lost 1 base; unmatched junction nucleotides: 2. The CDR3 spells CASSPGGAKNIQYF. CDR3 sequence (DNA): TGTGCCAGCAGTCCCGGGGGGGCCAAAAACATTCAGTACTTC.

This clone was picked up a small number of times. This chain joins TRBV7-9 and TRBJ2-7, with 7 nucleotides matching TRBD1. This CDR3 has 14 residues. Unmatched junction bases numbered 10, after V lost 5 bases and J lost 6 bases. Germline V gene lookup returns CDR1 SEHNR and CDR2 FQNEAQ (reference sequence). CDR3 amino acids: CASSTGQVSGEQYF. As DNA, the CDR3 is TGTGCCAGCAGCACAGGACAGGTCTCGGGCGAGCAGTACTTC.

This clone was recorded only once. The genes are TRBV5-1 and TRBJ1-1; D is unclear. The CDR3 loop spans 16 amino acids. Trimming left V 3 bases short and J 4 bases short, with 19 bases between. The germline V gene has CDR1 SGHRS and CDR2 YFSETQ. The chain's CDR3 is CASSSQPGGASTEAFF. CDR3 DNA sequence: TGCGCCAGCAGCTCCCAACCGGGAGGCGCGAGCACTGAAGCTTTCTTT.

V gene TRBV5-6 combines with J gene TRBJ1-1; possible D gene TRBD1, 5 bases. V lost 0 bases to trimming and J lost 1 base, with 7 bases between them. The length of the CDR3 is 14 residues. Germline V lookup: CDR1 SGHDT, CDR2 YYEEEE. CDR3 loop: CASSLAGQNTEAFF. The CDR3 DNA sequence: TGTGCCAGCAGCTTGGCCGGACAGAACACTGAAGCTTTCTTT.

This clone was detected only once. The CDR3 DNA sequence: TGTGCCAGCTCACCAGGCCTGAATGAAAAACTGTTTTTT. Protein sequence: CASSPGLNEKLFF. The genes are TRBV18 and TRBJ1-4; D uncertain. From germline, CDR1 is KGHSH and CDR2 LQKENI. Between the trimmed V and J ends, which lost 2 bases and 5 bases, there was a span of 6 bases. The CDR3 runs 13 residues. The complete variable domain, with remaining parts taken from reference TRBV18 and TRBJ1-4, reads NAGVMQNPRHLVRRRGQEARLRCSPMKGHSHVYWYRQLPEEGLKFMVYLQKENIIDESGMPKERFSAEFPKEGPSILRIQQVVRGDSAAYFCASSPGLNEKLFFGSGTQLSVL.

The chain joins TRBV5-4 to TRBJ2-6; TRBD2 agrees at 7 bases. Trimming at V came to 6 bases and at J to 6 bases, leaving 12 bases not matched to a gene. Germline CDR1 reads SGHNT; CDR2 reads YYREEE (reference sequence). The CDR3 is made up of 16 amino acids. CDR3 sequence (DNA): TGTGCCAGCACCCCGGGGGGAGGGGTTCCGGCCAACGTCCTGACTTTC. It codes for CASTPGGGVPANVLTF. Full variable domain (outside the CDR3, taken from reference TRBV5-4 and TRBJ2-6): ETGVTQSPTHLIKTRGQQVTLRCSSQSGHNTVSWYQQALGQGPQFIFQYYREEENGRGNFPPRFSGLQFPNYSSELNVNALELDDSALYLCASTPGGGVPANVLTFGAGSRLTVL.

This clone was counted ten times or more. The V call is TRBV3-1 (or the pseudogene TRBV3-2), the J call TRBJ2-7, with 11 bases lining up with TRBD2. J gave up 4 bases and V 2 bases, and 10 bases lay outside the gene matches. The CDR3 consists of 17 residues. CDR1 is LGHDT and CDR2 is YNNKEL in the germline V gene (reference sequence). This chain's CDR3 is CASSQKTTGTSGYEQYF. DNA of the CDR3: TGTGCCAGCAGCCAAAAAACCACCGGGACTAGCGGTTACGAGCAGTACTTC.

This sequence joins TRBV10-3 and TRBJ1-1, with TRBD1 identical over 8 bases. The germline gives CDR1 ENHRY, CDR2 SYGVKD. Unmatched junction bases numbered 1, after V lost 4 bases and J lost 0 bases. CDR3 size: 14 residues. CDR3 sequence: CAISAGQVNTEAFF. DNA for the CDR3: TGTGCCATCAGTGCGGGACAGGTGAACACTGAAGCTTTCTTT.

This clone occurred a few times. J is TRBJ1-3 and V is TRBV5-8; weak D call: TRBD1 (5 bases). Trimming took 4 bases from V and 1 from J, leaving 6 bases between them. Germline CDR1 reads SGHTS; CDR2 reads YDEGEE. The CDR3 covers 13 residues. This CDR3 is CASSRGSGNTIYF. The CDR3 DNA follows: TGTGCCAGCAGCAGGGGATCTGGAAACACCATATATTTT.

This chain uses TRBV5-4 with TRBJ1-1; D might be TRBD1 (6 bases). The CDR3 consists of 14 residues. V shed 3 bases and J shed 1 base, with 10 bases lying between them. CDR1 and CDR2 (germline): SGHNT, YYREEE (reference sequence). The CDR3 region has the DNA TGTGCCAGCAGCTCCGGACAGCAGAACACTGAAGCTTTCTTT. Its translation: CASSSGQQNTEAFF.

The gene calls are TRBV19 and TRBJ2-5, with TRBD2 matching 9 bases. V was pared by 1 base and J by 2 bases, with 8 bases of the junction left unmatched. The CDR3 is 17 residues long. Germline lookup yields CDR1 LNHDA and CDR2 SQIVND (reference sequence). CDR3 nucleotides: TGTGCCAGTAGTATAGTCTGGGCTAGCGGGACTCAAGAGACCCAGTACTTC. Encoded protein: CASSIVWASGTQETQYF.

The J gene is TRBJ2-5, the V gene TRBV13, with TRBD1 matching 7 bases. This CDR3 contains 14 residues. The germline CDR1 and CDR2 sequences are PRHDT and FYEKMQ (reference sequence). V lost 0 bases and J lost 2; bases outside the gene matches: 0. In nucleotides, the CDR3 is TGTGCCAGCAGCTTAGGGGGACAGCAAGAGACCCAGTACTTC. Its translation is CASSLGGQQETQYF.

This clone has only one observation. The chain recombines TRBV4-1 with TRBJ1-2, with 11 bases matching TRBD1. Germline CDR1 is MGHRA and CDR2 is YSYEKL. V shed 4 bases, J shed 5 bases, and the junction held 6 bases outside the gene matches. The CDR3 runs to 15 residues. The CDR3 loop is CASSLRDRGGYGYTF. CDR3 DNA: TGCGCCAGCAGCCTCCGGGACAGGGGGGGGTATGGCTACACCTTC.

V and J are TRBV7-2 and TRBJ2-7; TRBD1 matches 11 bases. Trimming at V came to 5 bases and at J to 5 bases, leaving 8 bases not matched to a gene. The CDR3 consists of 15 residues. Germline CDR1 and CDR2: SGHTA and FQGNSA. The CDR3 reads CASSQDRTGGNEQYF. Here the CDR3 DNA reads TGTGCCAGCAGCCAGGATCGGACAGGGGGCAACGAGCAGTACTTC.

The V gene is TRBV6-4, the J gene TRBJ1-1, with D possibly TRBD1 on 5 matching bases. From germline, CDR1 is MRHNA and CDR2 SNTAGT. The CDR3 spans 15 residues. The V gene lost 6 bases and the J gene lost 0 bases, with 14 bases spanning the gap. Written as DNA, the CDR3 is TGTGCCAGCAGGGCCCCGCCAGGGTTGAACACTGAAGCTTTCTTT. It is translated as CASRAPPGLNTEAFF.

The chain employs TRBV7-2 and TRBJ2-1, with 7 bases that match TRBD2. This CDR3 has 14 residues. V trimming: 5 bases; J trimming: 4 bases; junction bases outside the gene matches: 5. From germline, CDR1 is SGHTA and CDR2 FQGNSA. CDR3 sequence (DNA): TGTGCCAGCAGCCCACGGCGGGAGTACAATGAGCAGTTCTTC. The encoded protein is CASSPRREYNEQFF.

This chain connects TRBV19 to TRBJ2-7; TRBD1 agrees at 9 bases. Looked up from germline, CDR1 is LNHDA and CDR2 is SQIVND (reference sequence). The CDR3 totals 15 residues. Unmatched junction bases numbered 12, after V lost 7 bases and J lost 5 bases. Here the CDR3 DNA reads TGTGCCAGTACCCGGACAGGGGCCCAGGGACACGAGCAGTACTTC. This sequence encodes CASTRTGAQGHEQYF.